This T cell receptor beta chain appears in the sequencing data of a study of cytomegalovirus exposure and HLA in healthy donors. Germline-derived CDR1 and CDR2 are LNHDA and SQIVND (reference sequence). This CDR3 region has 12 residues. Deletions cut 5 bases from V and 5 bases from J, with 10 bases between. Using immunoSEQ multiplex PCR, the repertoire was profiled, and TCRdb retains in-frame clones only, with some absent. This repertoire shows under 150,000 clones, 85% to 90% found once; its top ten account for roughly 9%. V is TRBV19 and J is TRBJ2-7, with D possibly TRBD1 on 6 matching bases. The sequenced sample consisted of PBMCs. The sequence was collected from a man between 18 and 29 years old in good health and CMV-seropositive. CDR3 sequence reads: CASSQSGDEQYF. In DNA form, the CDR3 reads TGTGCCAGTAGTCAGTCAGGGGACGAGCAGTACTTC. Complete variable domain (other parts from reference TRBV19 and TRBJ2-7): DGGITQSPKYLFRKEGQNVTLSCEQNLNHDAMYWYRQDPGQGLRLIYYSQIVNDFQKGDIAEGYSVSREKKESFPLTVTSAQKNPTAFYLCASSQSGDEQYFGPGTRLTVT.